The sequence of this T cell receptor (beta chain) was determined in a study of shared clonotypes between healthy human individuals. Study-wide points: Researchers sampled only blood; tissue repertoires likely differ. A handful of donors had around 5.5% of their naive CD4 clonotypes in common.

Germline CDR1 SGHAT, CDR2 FQNNGV. The CDR3 is 16 amino acids. V trimming: 3 bases; J trimming: 6 bases; junction bases outside the gene matches: 6. In the original processing: Because ImmunoSEQ provided only junction sequences with no quality scores, the filtering differed. Clones were read by immunoSEQ multiplex PCR, and TCRdb kept only the in-frame ones, dropping some. That table supplies the V and J calls and clone size; D and trimming were determined from the DNA. The sample lists around 1,000,000 clones, 60% to 85% occurring once. Adults of Caucasian background living in Nashville, Tennessee made up all donors. This clone was counted only a few times. The antigen is unknown.

The chain has TRBV11-2 and TRBJ1-5; 12 bases map to TRBD1. The sequenced material came from memory CD4+ T cells from PBMCs. Sample subset: CD45RA-negative fraction. This sequence originates from a young man in good health. Some clones in this sample may be carry-over from other donors' samples. CDR3 residues: CASSFLGQGASQPQHF. CDR3 in DNA: TGTGCCAGCAGCTTCCTGGGACAGGGGGCGAGTCAGCCCCAGCATTTT.